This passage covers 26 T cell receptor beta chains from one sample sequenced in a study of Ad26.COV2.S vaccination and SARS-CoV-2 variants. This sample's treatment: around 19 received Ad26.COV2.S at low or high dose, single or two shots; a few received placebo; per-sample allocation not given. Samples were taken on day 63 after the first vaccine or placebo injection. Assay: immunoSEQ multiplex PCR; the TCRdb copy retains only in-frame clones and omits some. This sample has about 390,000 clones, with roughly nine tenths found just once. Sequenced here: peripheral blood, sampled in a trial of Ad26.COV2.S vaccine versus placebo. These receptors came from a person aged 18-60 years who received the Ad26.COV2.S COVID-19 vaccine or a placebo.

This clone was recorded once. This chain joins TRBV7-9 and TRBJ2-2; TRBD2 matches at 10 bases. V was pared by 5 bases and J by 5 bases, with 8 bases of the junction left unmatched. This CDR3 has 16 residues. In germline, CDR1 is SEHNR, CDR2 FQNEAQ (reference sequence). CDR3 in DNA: TGTGCCAGCAGCCCGGGACTAGCGACGATTACCGGGGAGCTGTTTTTT. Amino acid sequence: CASSPGLATITGELFF.

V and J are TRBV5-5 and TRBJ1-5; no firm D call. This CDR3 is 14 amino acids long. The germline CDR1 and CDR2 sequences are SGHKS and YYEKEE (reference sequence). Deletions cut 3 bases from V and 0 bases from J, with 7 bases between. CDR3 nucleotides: TGTGCCAGCAGCTACGGTGATAGCAATCAGCCCCAGCATTTT. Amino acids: CASSYGDSNQPQHF. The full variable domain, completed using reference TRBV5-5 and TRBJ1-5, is DAGVTQSPTHLIKTRGQQVTLRCSPISGHKSVSWYQQVLGQGPQFIFQYYEKEERGRGNFPDRFSARQFPNYSSELNVNALLLGDSALYLCASSYGDSNQPQHFGDGTRLSIL.

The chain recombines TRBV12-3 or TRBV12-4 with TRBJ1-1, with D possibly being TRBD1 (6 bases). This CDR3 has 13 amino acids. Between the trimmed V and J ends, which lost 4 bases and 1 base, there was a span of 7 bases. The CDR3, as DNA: TGTGCCAGCAGTTGGACAGAGAACACTGAAGCTTTCTTT. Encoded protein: CASSWTENTEAFF.

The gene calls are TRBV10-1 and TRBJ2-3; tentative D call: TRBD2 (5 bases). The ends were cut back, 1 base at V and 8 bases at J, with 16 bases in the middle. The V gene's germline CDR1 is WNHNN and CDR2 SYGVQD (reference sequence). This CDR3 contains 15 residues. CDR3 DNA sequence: TGCGCCAGCAGTGAGTGGCTCGGGAACCCTGGTACGCAGTATTTT. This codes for CASSEWLGNPGTQYF.

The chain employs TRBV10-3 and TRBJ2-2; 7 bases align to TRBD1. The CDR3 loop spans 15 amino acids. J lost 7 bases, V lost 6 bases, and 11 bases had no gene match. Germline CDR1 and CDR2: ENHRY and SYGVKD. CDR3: CAIRTGDPWGGELFF. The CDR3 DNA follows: TGTGCCATCAGAACAGGGGACCCGTGGGGCGGGGAGCTGTTTTTT.

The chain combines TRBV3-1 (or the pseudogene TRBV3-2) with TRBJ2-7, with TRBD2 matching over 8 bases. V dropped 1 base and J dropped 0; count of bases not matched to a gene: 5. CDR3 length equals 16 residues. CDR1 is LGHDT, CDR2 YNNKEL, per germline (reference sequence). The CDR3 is CASSQGPAGDSYEQYF. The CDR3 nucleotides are TGTGCCAGCAGCCAAGGTCCAGCGGGGGACTCCTACGAGCAGTACTTC.

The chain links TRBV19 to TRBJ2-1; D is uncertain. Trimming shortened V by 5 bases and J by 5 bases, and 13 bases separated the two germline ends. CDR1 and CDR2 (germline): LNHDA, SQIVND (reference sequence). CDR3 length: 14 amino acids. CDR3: CASSLYGGDNEQFF. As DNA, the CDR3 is TGTGCCAGTAGTCTCTACGGTGGTGACAATGAGCAGTTCTTC.

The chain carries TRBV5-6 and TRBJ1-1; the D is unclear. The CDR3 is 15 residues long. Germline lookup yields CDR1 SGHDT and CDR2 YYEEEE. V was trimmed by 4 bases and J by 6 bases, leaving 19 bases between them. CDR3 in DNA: TGTGCCAGCAGCCCTTTACGGGGAGGCCGCTCTGAAGCTTTCTTT. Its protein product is CASSPLRGGRSEAFF.

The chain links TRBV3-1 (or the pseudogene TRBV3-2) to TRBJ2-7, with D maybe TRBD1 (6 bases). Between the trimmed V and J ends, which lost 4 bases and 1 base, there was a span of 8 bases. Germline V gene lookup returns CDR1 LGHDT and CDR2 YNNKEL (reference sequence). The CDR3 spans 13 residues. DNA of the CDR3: TGTGCCAGCAGCCCGACAGGATCCTACGAGCAGTACTTC. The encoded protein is CASSPTGSYEQYF.

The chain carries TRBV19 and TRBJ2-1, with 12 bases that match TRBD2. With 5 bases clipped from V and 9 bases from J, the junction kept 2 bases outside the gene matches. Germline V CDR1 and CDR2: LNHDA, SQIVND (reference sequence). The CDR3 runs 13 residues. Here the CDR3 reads CASSPGLAGEQFF. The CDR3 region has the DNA TGTGCCAGTAGTCCGGGACTAGCGGGTGAGCAGTTCTTC.

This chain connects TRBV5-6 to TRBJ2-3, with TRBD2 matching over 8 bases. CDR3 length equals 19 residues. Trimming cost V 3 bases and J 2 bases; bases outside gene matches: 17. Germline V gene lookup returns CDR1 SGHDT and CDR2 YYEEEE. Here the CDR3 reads CASSSLGGGGNLYTDTQYF. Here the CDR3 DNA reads TGTGCCAGCAGCTCCCTCGGGGGCGGGGGGAACCTCTACACAGATACGCAGTATTTT. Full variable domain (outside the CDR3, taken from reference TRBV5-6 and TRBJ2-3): DAGVTQSPTHLIKTRGQQVTLRCSPKSGHDTVSWYQQALGQGPQFIFQYYEEEERQRGNFPDRFSGHQFPNYSSELNVNALLLGDSALYLCASSSLGGGGNLYTDTQYFGPGTRLTVL.

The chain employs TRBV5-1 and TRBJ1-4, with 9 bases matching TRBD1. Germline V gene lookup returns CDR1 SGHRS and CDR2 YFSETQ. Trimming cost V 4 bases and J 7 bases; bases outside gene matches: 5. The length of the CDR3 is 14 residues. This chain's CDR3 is CASSGDRASEKLFF. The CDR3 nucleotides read TGCGCCAGCAGCGGGGACAGGGCGAGTGAAAAACTGTTTTTT.

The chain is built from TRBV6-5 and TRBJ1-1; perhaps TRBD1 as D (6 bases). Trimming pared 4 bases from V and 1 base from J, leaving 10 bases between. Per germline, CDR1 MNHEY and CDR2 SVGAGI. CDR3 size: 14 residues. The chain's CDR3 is CASSLRGTNTEAFF. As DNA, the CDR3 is TGTGCCAGCAGTTTAAGGGGGACGAACACTGAAGCTTTCTTT.

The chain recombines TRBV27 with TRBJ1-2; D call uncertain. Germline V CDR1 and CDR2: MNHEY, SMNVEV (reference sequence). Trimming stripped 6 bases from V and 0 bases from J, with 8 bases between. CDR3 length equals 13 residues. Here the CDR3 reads CASSDIANYGYTF. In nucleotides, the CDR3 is TGTGCCAGCAGCGACATAGCTAACTATGGCTACACCTTC.

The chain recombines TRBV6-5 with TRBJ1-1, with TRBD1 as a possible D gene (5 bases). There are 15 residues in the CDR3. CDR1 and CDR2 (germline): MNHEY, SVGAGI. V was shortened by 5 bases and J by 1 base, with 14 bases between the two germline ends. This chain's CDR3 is CASSTSPTANTEAFF. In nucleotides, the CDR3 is TGTGCCAGCAGTACGAGCCCGACAGCGAACACTGAAGCTTTCTTT.

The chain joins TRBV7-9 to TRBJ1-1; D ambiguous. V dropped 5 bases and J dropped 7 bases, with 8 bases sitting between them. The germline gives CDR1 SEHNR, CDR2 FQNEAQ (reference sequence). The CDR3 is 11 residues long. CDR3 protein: CASSKGVEAFF. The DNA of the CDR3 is TGTGCCAGCAGCAAAGGAGTTGAAGCTTTCTTT.

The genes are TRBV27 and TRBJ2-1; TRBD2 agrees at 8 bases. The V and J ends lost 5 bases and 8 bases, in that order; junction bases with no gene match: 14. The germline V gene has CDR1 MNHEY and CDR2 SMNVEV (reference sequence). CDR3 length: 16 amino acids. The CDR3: CASSLGGGLRTHEQFF. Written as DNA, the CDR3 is TGTGCCAGCAGTCTGGGCGGGGGGCTAAGGACCCATGAGCAGTTCTTC.

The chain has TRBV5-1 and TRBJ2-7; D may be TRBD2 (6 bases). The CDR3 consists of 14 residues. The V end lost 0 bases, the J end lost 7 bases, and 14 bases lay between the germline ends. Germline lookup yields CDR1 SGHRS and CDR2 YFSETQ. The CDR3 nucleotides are TGCGCCAGCAGCTTGGACACTTCCCGGGGGGAGCAGTACTTC. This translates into CASSLDTSRGEQYF. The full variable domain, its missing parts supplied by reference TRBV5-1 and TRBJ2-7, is KAGVTQTPRYLIKTRGQQVTLSCSPISGHRSVSWYQQTPGQGLQFLFEYFSETQRNKGNFPGRFSGRQFSNSRSEMNVSTLELGDSALYLCASSLDTSRGEQYFGPGTRLTVT.

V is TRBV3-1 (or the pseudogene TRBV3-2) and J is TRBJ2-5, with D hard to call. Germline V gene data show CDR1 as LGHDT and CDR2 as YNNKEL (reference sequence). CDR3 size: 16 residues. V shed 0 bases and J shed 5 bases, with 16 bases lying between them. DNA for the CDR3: TGTGCCAGCAGCCAAGATATACAGCTTTTTGCGGAGACCCAGTACTTC. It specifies CASSQDIQLFAETQYF.

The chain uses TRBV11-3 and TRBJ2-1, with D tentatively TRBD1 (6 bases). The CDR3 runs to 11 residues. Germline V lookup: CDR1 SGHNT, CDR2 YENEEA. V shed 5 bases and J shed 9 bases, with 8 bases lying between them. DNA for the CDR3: TGTGCCAGCAGCGCAGGGGTTGAGCAGTTCTTC. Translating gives CASSAGVEQFF. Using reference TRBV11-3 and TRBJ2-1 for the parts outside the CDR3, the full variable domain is EAGVVQSPRYKIIEKKQPVAFWCNPISGHNTLYWYLQNLGQGPELLIRYENEEAVDDSQLPKDRFSAERLKGVDSTLKIQPAELGDSAVYLCASSAGVEQFFGPGTRLTVL.

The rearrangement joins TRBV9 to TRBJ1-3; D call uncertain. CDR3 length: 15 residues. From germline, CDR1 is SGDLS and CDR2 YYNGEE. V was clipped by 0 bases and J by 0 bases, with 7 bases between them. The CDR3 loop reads CASSVAPFSGNTIYF. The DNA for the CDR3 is TGTGCCAGCAGCGTAGCACCCTTCTCTGGAAACACCATATATTTT. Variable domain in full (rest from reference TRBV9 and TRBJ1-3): DSGVTQTPKHLITATGQRVTLRCSPRSGDLSVYWYQQSLDQGLQFLIQYYNGEERAKGNILERFSAQQFPDLHSELNLSSLELGDSALYFCASSVAPFSGNTIYFGEGSWLTVV.

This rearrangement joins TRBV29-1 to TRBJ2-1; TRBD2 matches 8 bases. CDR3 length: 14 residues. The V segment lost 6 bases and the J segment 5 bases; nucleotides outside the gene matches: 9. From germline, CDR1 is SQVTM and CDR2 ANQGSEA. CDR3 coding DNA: TGCAGCGTGGCCCCGGGGGGGCTAAACAATGAGCAGTTCTTC. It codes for CSVAPGGLNNEQFF.

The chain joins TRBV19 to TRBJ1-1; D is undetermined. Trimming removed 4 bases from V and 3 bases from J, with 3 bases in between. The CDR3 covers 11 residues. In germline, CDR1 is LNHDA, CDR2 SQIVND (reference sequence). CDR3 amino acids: CASSSDTEAFF. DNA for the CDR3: TGTGCCAGTAGTAGTGACACTGAAGCTTTCTTT. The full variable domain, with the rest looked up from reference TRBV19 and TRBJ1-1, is DGGITQSPKYLFRKEGQNVTLSCEQNLNHDAMYWYRQDPGQGLRLIYYSQIVNDFQKGDIAEGYSVSREKKESFPLTVTSAQKNPTAFYLCASSSDTEAFFGQGTRLTVV.

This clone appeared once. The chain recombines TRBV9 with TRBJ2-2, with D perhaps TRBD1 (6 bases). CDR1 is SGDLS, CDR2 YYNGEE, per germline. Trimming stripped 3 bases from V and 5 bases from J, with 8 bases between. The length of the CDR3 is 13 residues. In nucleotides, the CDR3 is TGTGCCAGCAGCGCTACAGGGACCGGGGAGCTGTTTTTT. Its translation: CASSATGTGELFF. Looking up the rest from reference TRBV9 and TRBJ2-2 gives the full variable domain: DSGVTQTPKHLITATGQRVTLRCSPRSGDLSVYWYQQSLDQGLQFLIQYYNGEERAKGNILERFSAQQFPDLHSELNLSSLELGDSALYFCASSATGTGELFFGEGSRLTVL.

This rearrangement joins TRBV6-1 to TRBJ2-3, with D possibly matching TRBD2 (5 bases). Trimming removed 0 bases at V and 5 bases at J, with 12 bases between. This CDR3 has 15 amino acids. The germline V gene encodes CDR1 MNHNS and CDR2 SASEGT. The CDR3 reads CASSEATTEGDTQYF. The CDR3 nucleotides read TGTGCCAGCAGTGAAGCGACGACCGAGGGAGATACGCAGTATTTT.

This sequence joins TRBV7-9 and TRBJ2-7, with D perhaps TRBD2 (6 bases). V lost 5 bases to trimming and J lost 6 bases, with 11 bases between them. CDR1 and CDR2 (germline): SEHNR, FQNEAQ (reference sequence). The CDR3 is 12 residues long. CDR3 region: CASSLPGGEQYF. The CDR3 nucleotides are TGTGCCAGCAGCCTTCCCGGGGGCGAGCAGTACTTC. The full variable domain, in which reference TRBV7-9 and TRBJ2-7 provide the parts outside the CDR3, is DTGVSQNPRHKITKRGQNVTFRCDPISEHNRLYWYRQTLGQGPEFLTYFQNEAQLEKSRLLSDRFSAERPKGSFSTLEIQRTEQGDSAMYLCASSLPGGEQYFGPGTRLTVT.